This TCR beta chain was retrieved from a study of cytomegalovirus exposure and HLA in healthy donors. Profiled with immunoSEQ multiplex PCR; TCRdb holds only in-frame clones, not every one. The table has roughly 220,000 clones, 85% to 95% seen once. There are 19 residues in the CDR3. Germline trimming cut 0 bases from V and 6 bases from J; bases unmatched to any gene: 12. Germline CDR1 and CDR2: MGHRA and YSYEKL. The sequence was collected from a woman under 30 in good health and CMV-seronegative. The chain employs TRBV4-1 and TRBJ2-1; 12 positions match TRBD2. Sequencing used PBMCs. CDR3 amino acids: CASSQEGRLAGEPANEQFF. DNA of the CDR3: TGCGCCAGCAGCCAAGAAGGGAGACTAGCGGGAGAACCGGCCAATGAGCAGTTCTTC.